This section outlines one TCR beta chain sequence together with its context. These data belong to a study of blood T cell repertoires in COVID-19. Produced via immunoSEQ multiplex PCR; TCRdb's table is partial and in-frame only. This repertoire shows 140,000 or so clones, nearly 90% found once; its top ten account for approximately 2%. The CDR3 loop spans 15 amino acids. The germline V gene has CDR1 SGHVS and CDR2 FNYEAQ. The ends were cut back, 1 base at V and 4 bases at J, with 11 bases in the middle. Material for sequencing was peripheral blood. V usage is TRBV7-6 and J usage is TRBJ1-5; D perhaps matches TRBD1 (6 bases). The sequence was collected from a man in his 70s with acute or convalescent COVID-19. As DNA, the CDR3 is TGTGCCAGCAGCTTAGTGGGGGCCCTAAATCAGCCCCAGCATTTT. It codes for CASSLVGALNQPQHF.